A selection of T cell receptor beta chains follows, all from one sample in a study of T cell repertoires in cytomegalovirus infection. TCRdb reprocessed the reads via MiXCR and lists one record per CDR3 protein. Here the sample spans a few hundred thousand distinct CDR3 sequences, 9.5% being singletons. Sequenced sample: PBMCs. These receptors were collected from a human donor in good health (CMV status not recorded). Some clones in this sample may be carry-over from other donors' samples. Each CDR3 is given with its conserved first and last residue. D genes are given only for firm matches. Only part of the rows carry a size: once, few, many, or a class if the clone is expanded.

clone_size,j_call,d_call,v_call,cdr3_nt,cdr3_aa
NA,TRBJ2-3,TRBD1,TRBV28,TGTGCCAGCAGCCCAGGGGGACAACATACGCAGTATTTT,CASSPGGQHTQYF
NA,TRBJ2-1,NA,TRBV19,TGTGCCAGTAGTGGAGGGGGAGGCTACAATGAGCAGTTCTTC,CASSGGGGYNEQFF
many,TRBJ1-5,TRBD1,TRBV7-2,TGTGCCAGCAGCTTTCAGGGGGCGAATCAGCCCCAGCATTTT,CASSFQGANQPQHF
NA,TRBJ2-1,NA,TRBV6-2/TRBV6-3,TGTGCCAGCAGCTCACTAGTCTATGAGCAGTTCTTC,CASSSLVYEQFF
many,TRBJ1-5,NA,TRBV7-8,TGTGCCAGCAGCTCGGTCGGGGGAGGAAGCAATCAGCCCCAGCATTTT,CASSSVGGGSNQPQHF
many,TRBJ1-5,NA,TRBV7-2,TGTGCCAGCACCCCATTCGGAAACAATCAGCCCCAGCATTTT,CASTPFGNNQPQHF
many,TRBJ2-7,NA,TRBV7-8,TGTGCCAGCAGCTTAGGGCAGGAAAGGTACGAGCAGTACTTC,CASSLGQERYEQYF
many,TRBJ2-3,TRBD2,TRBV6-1,TGTGCCAGCAGGCCAATAAGGACTAGCGGGTTGCCGCAGTATTTT,CASRPIRTSGLPQYF
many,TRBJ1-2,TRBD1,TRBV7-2,TGTGCCAGCAGCCGGCGACAGGGTAATGGCTACACCTTC,CASSRRQGNGYTF
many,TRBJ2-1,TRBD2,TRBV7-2,TGTGCCAGCAGCCGGCGGCTAGCGGGCTCCTACAATGAGCAGTTCTTC,CASSRRLAGSYNEQFF
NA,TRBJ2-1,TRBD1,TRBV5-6,TGTGCCAGCAGCCCAGGGACAGACTACAATGAGCAGTTCTTC,CASSPGTDYNEQFF
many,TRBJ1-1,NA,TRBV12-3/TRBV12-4,TGTGCCAGCAGTTTAGCGAAAGGAGGCTTGAACACTGAAGCTTTCTTT,CASSLAKGGLNTEAFF
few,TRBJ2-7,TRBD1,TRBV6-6,TGTGCCAGCAGCGACTGGGACAGCTCCTACGAGCAGTACTTC,CASSDWDSSYEQYF
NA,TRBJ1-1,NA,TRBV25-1,TGTGCCAGCAGTAAGCAGAACACCATGAACACTGAAGCTTTCTTT,CASSKQNTMNTEAFF
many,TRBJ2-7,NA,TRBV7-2,TGTGCCAGCAGCTTAGTATCTACCGAGCAGTACTTC,CASSLVSTEQYF
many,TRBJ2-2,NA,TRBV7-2,TGTGCCAGCAGCTTAGTAGGGACGAGAATTACCGGGGAGCTGTTTTTT,CASSLVGTRITGELFF
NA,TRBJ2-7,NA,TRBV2,TGTGCCAGCAGTTTTCTCCCCGGGATCTCCTACGAGCAGTACTTC,CASSFLPGISYEQYF
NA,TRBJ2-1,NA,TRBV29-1,TGCAGCGTTGAATGGGGAAACGAGCAGTTCTTC,CSVEWGNEQFF
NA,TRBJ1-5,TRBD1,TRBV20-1,TGCAGTGCTAGAGCCCCCCGGGACAGGGATTCTCAGCCCCAGCATTTT,CSARAPRDRDSQPQHF
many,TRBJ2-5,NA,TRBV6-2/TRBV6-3,TGTGCCAGCAGTCCCGGGGCCCCTCCGGAGACCCAGTACTTC,CASSPGAPPETQYF
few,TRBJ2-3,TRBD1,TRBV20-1,TGCAGTGCTTTTGGTACCGGGACAGGGGAAACAGATACGCAGTATTTT,CSAFGTGTGETDTQYF
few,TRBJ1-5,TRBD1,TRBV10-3,TGTGCCATCAAAGGACAGGCCGCAAATCAGCCCCAGCATTTT,CAIKGQAANQPQHF
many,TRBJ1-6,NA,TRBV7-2,TGTGCCAGCAGCCCAACTGATAATTCACCCCTCCACTTT,CASSPTDNSPLHF
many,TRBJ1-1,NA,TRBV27,TGTGCCAGCAGTTTATCACCAGGGCTGAACACTGAAGCTTTCTTT,CASSLSPGLNTEAFF
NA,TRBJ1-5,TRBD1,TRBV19,TGTGCCAGTGCTGACAGGGTAAGCAATCAGCCCCAGCATTTT,CASADRVSNQPQHF
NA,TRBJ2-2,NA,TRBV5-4,TGTGCCAGCACCGACTCATCGAACACCGGGGAGCTGTTTTTT,CASTDSSNTGELFF
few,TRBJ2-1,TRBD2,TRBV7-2,TGTGCCAGCAGCTTAGTGGTGGCGGGGGGGCAGTTCTTC,CASSLVVAGGQFF
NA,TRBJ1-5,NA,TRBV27,TGTGCCAGCAGTTTAAGCCAGTTGGGCCAGCCCCAGCATTTT,CASSLSQLGQPQHF
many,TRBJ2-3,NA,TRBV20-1,TGCAGTGCTAGTAGGGTTTTGGCTTTCACAGATACGCAGTATTTT,CSASRVLAFTDTQYF
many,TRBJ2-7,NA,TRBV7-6,TGTGCCAGCAGCTTAGATGATTCGGGTTCGGCGTACGAGCAGTACTTC,CASSLDDSGSAYEQYF
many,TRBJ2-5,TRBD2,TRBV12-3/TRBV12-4,TGTGCCAGCAGGGGGACTAGCGGGCTTAGACAAGAGACCCAGTACTTC,CASRGTSGLRQETQYF
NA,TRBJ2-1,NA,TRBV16,TGTGCCAGCAGCAGAGCCTCCTACAATGAGCAGTTCTTC,CASSRASYNEQFF
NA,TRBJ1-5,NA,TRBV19,TGTGCCAGTAGTAATCAGGGCCTTAGCAATCAGCCCCAGCATTTT,CASSNQGLSNQPQHF
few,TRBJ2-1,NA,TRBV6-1,TGTGCCAGCCGGGGGAGAGAGTCGTTCAATGAGCAGTTCTTC,CASRGRESFNEQFF
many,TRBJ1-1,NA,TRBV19,TGTGCCAGTAGTATAGATGAAGCGAACACTGAAGCTTTCTTT,CASSIDEANTEAFF
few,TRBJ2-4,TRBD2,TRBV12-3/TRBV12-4,TGTGCCAGCTCCCTAGCGGGAGGGGGTAGCATTCAGTACTTC,CASSLAGGGSIQYF
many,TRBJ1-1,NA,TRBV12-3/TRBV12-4,TGTGCCAGCAGTTTACGAGGAGGACTAAAAACTGAAGCTTTCTTT,CASSLRGGLKTEAFF